This note documents a single T cell receptor beta chain sequence. The germline V gene encodes CDR1 MNHEY and CDR2 SVGAGI. V was pared by 3 bases and J by 2 bases, with 16 bases between. The CDR3 sequence is 16 residues long. The sample belongs to a study of blood T cell repertoires in COVID-19. Study in general: COVID-19 samples collected from the United States, Italy and Spain covered acute and convalescent phases. Sample material is recorded as cDNA or gDNA derived from T cells, B-cell-depleted T cells, or PBMCs.

In the authors' workflow: Researchers report that nucleated cell counts were estimated from reference gene primer amplification. The table came from immunoSEQ multiplex PCR; TCRdb's copy has only in-frame clones and leaves some out. V, J and clone size are those of that table, while D and trimming were read from the DNA. Of roughly 290,000 clones listed, roughly 89% are singletons. Material for sequencing was peripheral blood. This TCR was sampled from a man aged 25 to 40 with acute or convalescent COVID-19. V and J are TRBV6-5 and TRBJ2-5; D not resolved. The CDR3 DNA reads as TGTGCCAGCAGTTATAGTTATTCTGTGTCGCAAGAGACCCAGTACTTC. Protein product: CASSYSYSVSQETQYF.